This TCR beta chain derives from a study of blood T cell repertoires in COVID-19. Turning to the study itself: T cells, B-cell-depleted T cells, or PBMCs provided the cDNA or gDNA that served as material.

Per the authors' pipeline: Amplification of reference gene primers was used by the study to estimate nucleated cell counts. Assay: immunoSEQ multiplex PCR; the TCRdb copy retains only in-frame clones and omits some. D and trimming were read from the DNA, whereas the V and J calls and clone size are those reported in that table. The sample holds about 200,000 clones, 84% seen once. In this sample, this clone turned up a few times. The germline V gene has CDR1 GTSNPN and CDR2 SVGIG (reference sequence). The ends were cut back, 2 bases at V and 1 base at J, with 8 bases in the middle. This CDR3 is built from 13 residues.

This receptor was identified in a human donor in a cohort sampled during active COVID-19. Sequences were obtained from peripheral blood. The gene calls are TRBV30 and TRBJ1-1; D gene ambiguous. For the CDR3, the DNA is TGTGCCTGGAGTACACAGCCGAACACTGAAGCTTTCTTT. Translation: CAWSTQPNTEAFF.